This TCR beta chain derives from a study of regulatory T cells in long-lasting Graves disease. Whole-study findings and limits: Peripheral blood, not thyroid tissue, was the sole material studied. Persistent disease preferred TRBV28, TRBJ1-2 and TRBJ2-5.

Noted time point: persistent/refractory GD, antithyroid drugs over 5 years with positive TRAb. There was RNA extracted from PBMCs, and the TCR library was made from it. Graves' disease diagnoses followed American Thyroid Association guidelines. A note on this clonotype: Its cognate antigen is unknown.

Researchers made TCR beta libraries by using iRepertoire HTBI primers and running Arm-PCR on CDR3 regions. TCRdb reprocessed the multiplex PCR reads with MiXCR, giving one entry per CDR3 protein. The profile shows roughly 300,000 distinct CDR3 sequences, around 20% of them singletons. Germline-derived CDR1 and CDR2 are SGHKS and YYEKEE (reference sequence). The CDR3 is made up of 15 amino acids. V gave up 2 bases and J gave up 0 bases, with 8 bases separating them. This chain links TRBV5-5 with TRBJ1-4; D remains unclear. The origin of this receptor is a female donor with Graves disease. This specimen was peripheral blood mononuclear cells (PBMCs), taken when the disease was refractory, from a patient treated with antithyroid drugs. Here the CDR3 DNA reads TGTGCCAGCAGCTTCTCCCCCGCAACTAATGAAAAACTGTTTTTT. This sequence encodes CASSFSPATNEKLFF.